This T cell receptor (beta chain) was identified in a study of vaccination and CD4 T cells after COVID-19. The wider study: Overlapping spike peptides served as the stimulus for the cells. These peptides came from SARS-CoV-2 and from the common cold coronaviruses HCoV-NL63, HCoV-OC43 and HCoV-229E.

Study-wide findings and caveats: A nonsignificant median increase from roughly 21 to 40 SARS-CoV-2-reactive clonotypes was observed.

The CDR3 spans 18 residues. Germline lookup yields CDR1 MDHEN and CDR2 SYDVKM. V lost 5 bases and J lost 0, with 20 bases in between. Sequencing of cultured CD4+ T cell DNA used the Oncomine TCR Beta short-read assay. MiXCR, run by TCRdb on the PCR reads, gives a single entry per CDR3 protein. The table has around 15,000 distinct CDR3 sequences, 50% to 65% seen once; the top ten hold about 20%. The treatment denotes: approximately 9-day PBMC culture with coronavirus spike peptide pools or control peptides (ViraFEST assay). With around ten days of culture completed, CD4+ T cells were isolated by negative selection. In regard to this clonotype: Its antigen is still unknown.

The chain employs TRBV28 and TRBJ2-4; TRBD2 might be the D (5 bases). The source was CD4+ T cells from blood, cultured in vitro, collected before SARS-CoV-2 vaccination. The sequence was collected from a human donor who had recovered from COVID-19. CDR3 nucleotide sequence: TGTGCCAGCAGTCACTCCGGGGTTTACCGTCTAGCCAAAAACATTCAGTACTTC. This gives the protein CASSHSGVYRLAKNIQYF.